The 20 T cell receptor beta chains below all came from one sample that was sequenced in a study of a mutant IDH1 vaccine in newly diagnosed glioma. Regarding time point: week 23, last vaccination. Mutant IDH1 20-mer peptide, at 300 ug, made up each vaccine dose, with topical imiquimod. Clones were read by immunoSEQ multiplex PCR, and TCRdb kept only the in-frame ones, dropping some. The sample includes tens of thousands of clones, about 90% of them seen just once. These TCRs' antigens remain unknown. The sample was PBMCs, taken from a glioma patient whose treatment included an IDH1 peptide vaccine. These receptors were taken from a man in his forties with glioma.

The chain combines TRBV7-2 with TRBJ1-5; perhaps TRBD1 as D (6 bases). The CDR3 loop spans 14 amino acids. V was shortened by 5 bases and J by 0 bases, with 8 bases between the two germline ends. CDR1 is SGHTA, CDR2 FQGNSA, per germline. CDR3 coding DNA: TGTGCCAGCAGCCAACAGGGTAGCAATCAGCCCCAGCATTTT. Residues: CASSQQGSNQPQHF.

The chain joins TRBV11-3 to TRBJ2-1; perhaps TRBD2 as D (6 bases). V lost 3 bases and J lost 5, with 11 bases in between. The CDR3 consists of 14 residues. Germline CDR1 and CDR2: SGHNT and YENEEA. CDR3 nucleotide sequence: TGTGCCAGCAGCTTTAGCGGAAGGAACAATGAGCAGTTCTTC. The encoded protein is CASSFSGRNNEQFF.

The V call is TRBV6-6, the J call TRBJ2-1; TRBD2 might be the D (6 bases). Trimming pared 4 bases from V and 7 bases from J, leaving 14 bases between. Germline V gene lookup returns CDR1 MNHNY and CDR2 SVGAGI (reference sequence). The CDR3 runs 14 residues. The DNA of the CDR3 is TGTGCCAGCAGTTGGGGTAGCGGAGCGAATGAGCAGTTCTTC. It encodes CASSWGSGANEQFF.

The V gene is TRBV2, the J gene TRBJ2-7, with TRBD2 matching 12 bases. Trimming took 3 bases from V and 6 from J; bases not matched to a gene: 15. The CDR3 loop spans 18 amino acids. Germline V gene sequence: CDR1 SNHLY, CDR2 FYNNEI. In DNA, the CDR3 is TGTGCCAGCAGTGAGGGTCCAGGGTGGGGACTAGCGGGTAGCGAGCAGTACTTC. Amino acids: CASSEGPGWGLAGSEQYF.

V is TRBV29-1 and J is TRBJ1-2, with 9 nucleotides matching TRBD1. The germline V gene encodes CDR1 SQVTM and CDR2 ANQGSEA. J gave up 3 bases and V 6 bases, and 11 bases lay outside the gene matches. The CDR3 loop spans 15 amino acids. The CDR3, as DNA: TGCAGCGTGCCGGGACAGGGAGGAAGGCACTATGGCTACACCTTC. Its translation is CSVPGQGGRHYGYTF.

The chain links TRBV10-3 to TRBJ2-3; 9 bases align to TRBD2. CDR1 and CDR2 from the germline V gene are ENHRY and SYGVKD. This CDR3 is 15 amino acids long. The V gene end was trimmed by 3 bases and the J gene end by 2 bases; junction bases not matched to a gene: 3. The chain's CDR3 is CAISDTSGSTDTQYF. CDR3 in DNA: TGTGCCATCAGTGATACTAGCGGGTCCACAGATACGCAGTATTTT.

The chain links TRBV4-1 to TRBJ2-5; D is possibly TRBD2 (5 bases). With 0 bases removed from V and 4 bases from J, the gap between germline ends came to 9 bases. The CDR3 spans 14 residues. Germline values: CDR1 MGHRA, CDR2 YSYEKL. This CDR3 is CASSQDTSRETQYF. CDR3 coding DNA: TGCGCCAGCAGCCAAGACACTAGTCGAGAGACCCAGTACTTC.

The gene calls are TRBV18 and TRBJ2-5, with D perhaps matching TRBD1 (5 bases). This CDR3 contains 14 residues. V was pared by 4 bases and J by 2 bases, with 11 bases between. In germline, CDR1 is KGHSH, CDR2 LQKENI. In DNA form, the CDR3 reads TGTGCCAGCTCACGTAGACAGTCACAAGAGACCCAGTACTTC. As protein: CASSRRQSQETQYF.

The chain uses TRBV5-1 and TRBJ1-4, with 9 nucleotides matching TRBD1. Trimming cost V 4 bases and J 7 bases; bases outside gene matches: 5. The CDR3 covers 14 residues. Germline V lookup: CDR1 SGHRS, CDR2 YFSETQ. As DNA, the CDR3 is TGCGCCAGCAGCACCGGGACAGGGAGTGAAAAACTGTTTTTT. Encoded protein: CASSTGTGSEKLFF.

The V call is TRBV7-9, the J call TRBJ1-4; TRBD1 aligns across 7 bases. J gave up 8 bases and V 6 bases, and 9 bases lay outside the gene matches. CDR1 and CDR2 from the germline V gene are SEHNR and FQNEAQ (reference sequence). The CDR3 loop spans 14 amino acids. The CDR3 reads CASRMTGSHEKLFF. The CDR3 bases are TGTGCCAGCAGGATGACAGGGTCTCACGAAAAACTGTTTTTT.

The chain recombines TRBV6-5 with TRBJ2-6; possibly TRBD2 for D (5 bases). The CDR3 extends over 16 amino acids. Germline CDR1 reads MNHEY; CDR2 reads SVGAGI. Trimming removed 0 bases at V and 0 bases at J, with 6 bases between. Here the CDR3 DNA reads TGTGCCAGCAGTTACTCGCTAGCCTCTGGGGCCAACGTCCTGACTTTC. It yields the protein CASSYSLASGANVLTF.

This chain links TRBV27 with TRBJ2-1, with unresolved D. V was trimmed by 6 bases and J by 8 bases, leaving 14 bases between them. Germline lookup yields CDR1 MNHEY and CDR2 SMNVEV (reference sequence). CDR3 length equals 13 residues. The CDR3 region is CASRKIYEDEQFF. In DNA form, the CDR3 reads TGTGCCAGCAGGAAGATATATGAGGATGAGCAGTTCTTC.

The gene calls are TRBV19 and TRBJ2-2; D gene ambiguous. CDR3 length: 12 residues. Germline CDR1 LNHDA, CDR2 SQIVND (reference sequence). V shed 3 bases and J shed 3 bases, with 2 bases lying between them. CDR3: CASSIHTGELFF. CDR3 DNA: TGTGCCAGTAGTATCCACACCGGGGAGCTGTTTTTT.

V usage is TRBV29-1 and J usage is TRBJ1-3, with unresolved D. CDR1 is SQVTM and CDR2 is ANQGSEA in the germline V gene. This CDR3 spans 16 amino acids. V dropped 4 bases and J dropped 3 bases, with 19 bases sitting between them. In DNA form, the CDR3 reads TGCAGCGTTGCCACCCCCGGGTCAGGTTATGGAAACACCATATATTTT. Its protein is CSVATPGSGYGNTIYF.

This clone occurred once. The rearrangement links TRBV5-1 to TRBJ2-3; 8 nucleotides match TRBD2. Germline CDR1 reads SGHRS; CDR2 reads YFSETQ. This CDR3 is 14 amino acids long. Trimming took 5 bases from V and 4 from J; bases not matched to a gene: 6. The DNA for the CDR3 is TGCGCCAGCAGTCCCGGACTAGCTTCAGATACGCAGTATTTT. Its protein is CASSPGLASDTQYF.

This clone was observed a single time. Here the CDR3 DNA reads TGTGCCAGCCCCCGGGGGGAGCCGTTCTCCTACGAGCAGTACTTC. Its protein product is CASPRGEPFSYEQYF. The chain couples TRBV18 to TRBJ2-7; 7 bases are shared with TRBD2. After removal of 8 bases from V and 0 bases from J, the junction contained 10 bases not matched to a gene. Per the germline V gene, CDR1 is KGHSH and CDR2 is LQKENI. The CDR3 consists of 15 residues. The full variable domain, its missing parts supplied by reference TRBV18 and TRBJ2-7, is NAGVMQNPRHLVRRRGQEARLRCSPMKGHSHVYWYRQLPEEGLKFMVYLQKENIIDESGMPKERFSAEFPKEGPSILRIQQVVRGDSAAYFCASPRGEPFSYEQYFGPGTRLTVT.

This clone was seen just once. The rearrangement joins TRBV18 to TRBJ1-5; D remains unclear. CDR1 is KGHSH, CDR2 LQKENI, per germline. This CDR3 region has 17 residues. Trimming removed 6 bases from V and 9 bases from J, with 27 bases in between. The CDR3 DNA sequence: TGTGCCAGCTCCGCGTCCTTTGGAGGTCCGACCGATTTGCCCCAGCATTTT. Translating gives CASSASFGGPTDLPQHF.

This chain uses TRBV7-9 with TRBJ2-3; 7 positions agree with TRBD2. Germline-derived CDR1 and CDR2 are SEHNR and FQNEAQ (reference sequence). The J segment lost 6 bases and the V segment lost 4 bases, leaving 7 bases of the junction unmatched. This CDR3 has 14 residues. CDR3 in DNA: TGTGCCAGCAGCTCCCAACCCGGGGGGGATACGCAGTATTTT. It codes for CASSSQPGGDTQYF. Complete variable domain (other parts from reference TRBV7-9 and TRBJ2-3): DTGVSQNPRHKITKRGQNVTFRCDPISEHNRLYWYRQTLGQGPEFLTYFQNEAQLEKSRLLSDRFSAERPKGSFSTLEIQRTEQGDSAMYLCASSSQPGGDTQYFGPGTRLTVL.

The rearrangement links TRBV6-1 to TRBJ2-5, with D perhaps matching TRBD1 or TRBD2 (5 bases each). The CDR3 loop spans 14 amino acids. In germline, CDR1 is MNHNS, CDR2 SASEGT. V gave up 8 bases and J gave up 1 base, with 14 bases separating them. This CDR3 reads CASGLNGAQETQYF. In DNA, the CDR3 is TGTGCCAGCGGCCTAAACGGGGCCCAAGAGACCCAGTACTTC.

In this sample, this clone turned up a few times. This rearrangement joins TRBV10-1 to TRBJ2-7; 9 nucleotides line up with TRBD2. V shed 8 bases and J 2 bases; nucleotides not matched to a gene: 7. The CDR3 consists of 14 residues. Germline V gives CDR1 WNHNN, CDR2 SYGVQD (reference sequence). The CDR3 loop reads CASGREGPAYEQYF. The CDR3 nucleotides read TGCGCCAGCGGGCGGGAGGGCCCCGCCTACGAGCAGTACTTC.